The T cell receptor (beta chain) under discussion was sequenced for a study of response to subunit inactivated influenza vaccine. This clonotype was recorded many times. V lost 3 bases and J 0 bases, leaving 18 bases between the germline ends. The CDR3 is 17 amino acids. CDR1 and CDR2 (germline): SQVTM, ANQGSEA. Using its own MiXCR run on the RT-PCR reads, TCRdb lists one record per CDR3 protein. Of 650,000 to 800,000 distinct CDR3 sequences listed, approximately 13% are singletons. The clonotype was recovered from a man between 50 and 59 years old who received an inactivated influenza vaccine. The source was PBMCs from blood, collected approximately 15 days before vaccination. The chain links TRBV29-1 to TRBJ1-5; tentative D call: TRBD1 (5 bases). CDR3 residues: CSVDLDSVRYSNQPQHF. DNA for the CDR3: TGCAGCGTTGACCTTGACAGCGTTAGATATAGCAATCAGCCCCAGCATTTT.